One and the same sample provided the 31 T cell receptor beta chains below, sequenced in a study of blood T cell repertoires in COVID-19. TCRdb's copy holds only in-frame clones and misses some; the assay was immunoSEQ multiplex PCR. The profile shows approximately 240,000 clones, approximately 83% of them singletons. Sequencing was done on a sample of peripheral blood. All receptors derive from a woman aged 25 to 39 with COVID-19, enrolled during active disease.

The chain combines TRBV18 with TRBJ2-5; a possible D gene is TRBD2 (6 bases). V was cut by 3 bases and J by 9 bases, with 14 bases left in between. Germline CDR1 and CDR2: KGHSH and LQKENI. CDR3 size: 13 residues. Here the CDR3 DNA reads TGTGCCAGCTCACCGGGGCTCGGGGAGGCCCAGTACTTC. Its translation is CASSPGLGEAQYF.

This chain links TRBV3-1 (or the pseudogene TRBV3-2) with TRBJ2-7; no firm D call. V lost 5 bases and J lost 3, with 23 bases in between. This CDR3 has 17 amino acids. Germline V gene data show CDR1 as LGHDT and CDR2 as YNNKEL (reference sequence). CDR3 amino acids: CASSTLDGSLSCYEQYF. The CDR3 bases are TGTGCCAGCAGCACCCTCGACGGGTCCCTTTCCTGCTACGAGCAGTACTTC.

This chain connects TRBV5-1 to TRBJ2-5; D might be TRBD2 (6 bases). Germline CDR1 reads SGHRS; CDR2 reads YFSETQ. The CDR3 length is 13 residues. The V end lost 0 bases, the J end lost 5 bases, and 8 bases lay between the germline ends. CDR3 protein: CASSLEGRETQYF. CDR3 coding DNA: TGCGCCAGCAGCTTGGAAGGGAGGGAGACCCAGTACTTC.

CDR3 sequence: CASSILSGQGDGYTF. The CDR3 region has the DNA TGTGCCAGTAGTATACTCTCGGGACAGGGCGATGGCTACACCTTC. The chain links TRBV19 to TRBJ1-2, with 9 bases fitting TRBD1. V gave up 2 bases and J gave up 6 bases; unmatched junction bases: 7. Germline V gives CDR1 LNHDA, CDR2 SQIVND (reference sequence). The CDR3 is 15 residues long.

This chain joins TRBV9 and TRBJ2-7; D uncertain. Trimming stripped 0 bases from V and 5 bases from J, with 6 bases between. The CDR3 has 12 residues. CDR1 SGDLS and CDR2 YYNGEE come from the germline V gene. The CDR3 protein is CASSVDGDEQYF. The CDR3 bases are TGTGCCAGCAGCGTAGACGGAGACGAGCAGTACTTC.

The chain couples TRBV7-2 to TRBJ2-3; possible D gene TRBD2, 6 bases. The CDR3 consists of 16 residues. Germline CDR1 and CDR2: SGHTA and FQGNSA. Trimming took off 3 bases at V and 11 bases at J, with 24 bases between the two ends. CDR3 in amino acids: CASSFRGRAPSGGQYF. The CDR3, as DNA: TGTGCCAGCAGCTTTCGAGGCCGAGCCCCTTCCGGGGGGCAGTATTTT.

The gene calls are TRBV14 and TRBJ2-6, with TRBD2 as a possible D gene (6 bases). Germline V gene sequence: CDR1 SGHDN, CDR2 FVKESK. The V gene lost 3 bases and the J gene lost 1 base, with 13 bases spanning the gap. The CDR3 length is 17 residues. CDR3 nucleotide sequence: TGTGCCAGCAGCCATCACAATGCGGGGTCTGGGGCCAACGTCCTGACTTTC. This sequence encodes CASSHHNAGSGANVLTF.

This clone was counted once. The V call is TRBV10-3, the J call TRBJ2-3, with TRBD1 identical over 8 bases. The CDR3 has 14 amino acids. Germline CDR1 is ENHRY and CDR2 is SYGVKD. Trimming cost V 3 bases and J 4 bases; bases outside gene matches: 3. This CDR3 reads CAISDDRGPDTQYF. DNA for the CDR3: TGTGCCATCAGTGACGACAGGGGCCCAGATACGCAGTATTTT.

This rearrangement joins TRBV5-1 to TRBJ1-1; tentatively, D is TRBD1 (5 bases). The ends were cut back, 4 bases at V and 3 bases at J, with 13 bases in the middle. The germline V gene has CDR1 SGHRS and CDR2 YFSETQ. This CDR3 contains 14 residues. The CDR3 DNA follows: TGCGCCAGCAGCGCAAGACAGTTAGACACTGAAGCTTTCTTT. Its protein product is CASSARQLDTEAFF.

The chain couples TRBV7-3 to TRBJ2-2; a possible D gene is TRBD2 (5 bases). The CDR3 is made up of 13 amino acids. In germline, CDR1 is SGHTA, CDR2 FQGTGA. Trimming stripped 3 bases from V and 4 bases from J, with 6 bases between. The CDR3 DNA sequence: TGTGCCAGCAGCTTTGGACTCACCGGGGAGCTGTTTTTT. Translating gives CASSFGLTGELFF.

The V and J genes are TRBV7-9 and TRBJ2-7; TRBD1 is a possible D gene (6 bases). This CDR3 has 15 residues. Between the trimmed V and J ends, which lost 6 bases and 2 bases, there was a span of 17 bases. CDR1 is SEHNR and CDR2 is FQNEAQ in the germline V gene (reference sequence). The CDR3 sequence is CASSSDRKRTYEQYF. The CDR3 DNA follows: TGTGCCAGCAGTAGCGACAGGAAGCGAACCTACGAGCAGTACTTC. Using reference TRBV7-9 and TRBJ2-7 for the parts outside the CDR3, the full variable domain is DTGVSQNPRHKITKRGQNVTFRCDPISEHNRLYWYRQTLGQGPEFLTYFQNEAQLEKSRLLSDRFSAERPKGSFSTLEIQRTEQGDSAMYLCASSSDRKRTYEQYFGPGTRLTVT.

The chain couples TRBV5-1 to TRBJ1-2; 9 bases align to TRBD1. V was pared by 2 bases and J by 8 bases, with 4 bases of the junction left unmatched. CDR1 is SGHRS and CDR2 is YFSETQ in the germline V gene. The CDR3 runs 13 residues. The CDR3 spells CASSLTGGEGYTF. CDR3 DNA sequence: TGCGCCAGCAGCTTAACAGGGGGCGAAGGCTACACCTTC.

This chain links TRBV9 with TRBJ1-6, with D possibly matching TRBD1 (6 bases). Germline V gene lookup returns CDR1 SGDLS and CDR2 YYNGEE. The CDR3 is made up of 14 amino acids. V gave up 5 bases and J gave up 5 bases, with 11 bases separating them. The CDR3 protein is CASRKGGDNSPLHF. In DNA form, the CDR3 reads TGTGCCAGCAGAAAAGGGGGGGATAATTCACCCCTCCACTTT.

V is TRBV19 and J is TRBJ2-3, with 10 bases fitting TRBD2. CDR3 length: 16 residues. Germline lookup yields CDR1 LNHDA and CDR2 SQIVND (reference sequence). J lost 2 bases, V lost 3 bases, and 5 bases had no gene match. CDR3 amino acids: CASSMPSGGTTDTQYF. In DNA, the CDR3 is TGTGCCAGTAGTATGCCTAGCGGGGGCACCACAGATACGCAGTATTTT.

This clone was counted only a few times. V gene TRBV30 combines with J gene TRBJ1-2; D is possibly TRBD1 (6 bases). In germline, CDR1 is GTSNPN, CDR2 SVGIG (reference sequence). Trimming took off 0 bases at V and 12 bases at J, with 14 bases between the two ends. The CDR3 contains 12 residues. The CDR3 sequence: CAWSVAQGEHTF. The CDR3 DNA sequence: TGTGCCTGGAGTGTCGCACAGGGAGAACACACCTTC.

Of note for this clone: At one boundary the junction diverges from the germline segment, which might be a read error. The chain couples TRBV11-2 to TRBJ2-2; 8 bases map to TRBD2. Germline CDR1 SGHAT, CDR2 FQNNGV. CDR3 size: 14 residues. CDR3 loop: CARSSRGGAGELFF. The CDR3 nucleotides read TGTGCCCGCAGCTCTCGGGGGGGGGCCGGGGAGCTGTTTTTT.

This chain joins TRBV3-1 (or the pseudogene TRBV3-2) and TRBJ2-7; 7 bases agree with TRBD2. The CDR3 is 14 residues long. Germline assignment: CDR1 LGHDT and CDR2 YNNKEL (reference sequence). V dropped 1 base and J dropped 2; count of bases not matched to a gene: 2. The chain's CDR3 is CASSQVGRPYEQYF. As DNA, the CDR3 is TGTGCCAGCAGCCAAGTCGGGAGGCCCTACGAGCAGTACTTC.

CDR3 DNA: TGTGCCAGCAGAGAGGACACCACCTACGAGCAGTACTTC. Protein: CASREDTTYEQYF. This chain uses TRBV2 with TRBJ2-7; D is possibly TRBD1 (5 bases). With 6 bases removed from V and 2 bases from J, the gap between germline ends came to 11 bases. In germline, CDR1 is SNHLY, CDR2 FYNNEI. The CDR3 extends over 13 amino acids. Together with reference TRBV2 and TRBJ2-7, the CDR3 gives the full variable domain: EPEVTQTPSHQVTQMGQEVILRCVPISNHLYFYWYRQILGQKVEFLVSFYNNEISEKSEIFDDQFSVERPDGSNFTLKIRSTKLEDSAMYFCASREDTTYEQYFGPGTRLTVT.

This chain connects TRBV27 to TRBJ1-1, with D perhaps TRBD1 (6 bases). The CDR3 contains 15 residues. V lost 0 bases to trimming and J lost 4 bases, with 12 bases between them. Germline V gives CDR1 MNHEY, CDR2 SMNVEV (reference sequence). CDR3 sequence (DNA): TGTGCCAGCAGTTTATCCAAAAGGGGGGGCACTGAAGCTTTCTTT. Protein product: CASSLSKRGGTEAFF.

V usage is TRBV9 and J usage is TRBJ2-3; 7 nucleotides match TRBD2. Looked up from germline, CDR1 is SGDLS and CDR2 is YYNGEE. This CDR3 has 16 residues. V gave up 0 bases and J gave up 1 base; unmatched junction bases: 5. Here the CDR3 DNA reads TGTGCCAGCAGCGTAGTCCCGGCGGGGGGCACAGATACGCAGTATTTT. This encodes CASSVVPAGGTDTQYF.

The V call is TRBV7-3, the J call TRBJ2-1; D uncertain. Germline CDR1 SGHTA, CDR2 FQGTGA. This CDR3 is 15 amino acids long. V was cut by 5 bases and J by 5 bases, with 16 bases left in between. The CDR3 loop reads CASSLTLGSNNEQFF. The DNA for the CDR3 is TGTGCCAGCAGCCTTACGCTTGGCAGTAACAATGAGCAGTTCTTC.

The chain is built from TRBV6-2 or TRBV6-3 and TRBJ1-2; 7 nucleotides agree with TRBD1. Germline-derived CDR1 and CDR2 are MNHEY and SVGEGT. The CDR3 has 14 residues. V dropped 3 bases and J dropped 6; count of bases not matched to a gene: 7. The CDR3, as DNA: TGTGCCAGCAGTTATCGCGACAGGGCCCATGGCTACACCTTC. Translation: CASSYRDRAHGYTF.

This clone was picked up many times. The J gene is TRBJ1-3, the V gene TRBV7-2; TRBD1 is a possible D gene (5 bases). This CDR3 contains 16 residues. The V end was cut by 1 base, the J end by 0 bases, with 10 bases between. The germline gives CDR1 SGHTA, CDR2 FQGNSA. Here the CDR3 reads CASSLGGEASGNTIYF. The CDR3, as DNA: TGTGCCAGCAGCTTAGGGGGGGAGGCCTCTGGAAACACCATATATTTT.

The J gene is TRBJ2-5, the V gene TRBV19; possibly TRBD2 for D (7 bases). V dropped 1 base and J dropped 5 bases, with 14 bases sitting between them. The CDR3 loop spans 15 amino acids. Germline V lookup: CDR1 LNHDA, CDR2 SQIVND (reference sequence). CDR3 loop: CASSIGTGGRETQYF. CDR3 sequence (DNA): TGTGCCAGTAGTATAGGGACGGGGGGCCGGGAGACCCAGTACTTC.

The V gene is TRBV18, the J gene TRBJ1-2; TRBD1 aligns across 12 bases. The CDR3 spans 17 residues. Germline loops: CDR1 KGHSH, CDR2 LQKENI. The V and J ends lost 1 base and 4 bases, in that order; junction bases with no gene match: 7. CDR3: CASSPRRDRGQPYGYTF. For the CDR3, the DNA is TGTGCCAGCTCACCACGAAGGGACAGGGGGCAACCCTATGGCTACACCTTC.

The CDR3 sequence is CASSFQTGEYNEQFF. The CDR3 DNA follows: TGTGCCAGCAGCTTCCAGACGGGAGAGTACAATGAGCAGTTCTTC. This sequence joins TRBV7-2 and TRBJ2-1; D possibly corresponds to TRBD2 (6 bases). Germline CDR1 is SGHTA and CDR2 is FQGNSA. The V end was cut by 3 bases, the J end by 4 bases, with 13 bases between. The length of the CDR3 is 15 residues. The complete variable domain, with remaining parts taken from reference TRBV7-2 and TRBJ2-1, reads GAGVSQSPSNKVTEKGKDVELRCDPISGHTALYWYRQSLGQGLEFLIYFQGNSAPDKSGLPSDRFSAERTGGSVSTLTIQRTQQEDSAVYLCASSFQTGEYNEQFFGPGTRLTVL.

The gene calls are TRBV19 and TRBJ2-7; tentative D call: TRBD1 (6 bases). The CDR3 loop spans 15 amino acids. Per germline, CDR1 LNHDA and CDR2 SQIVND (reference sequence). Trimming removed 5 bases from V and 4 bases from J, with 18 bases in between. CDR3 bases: TGTGCCAGTAGTTCGTCTCGACAGGCCGGTTACGAGCAGTACTTC. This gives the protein CASSSSRQAGYEQYF.

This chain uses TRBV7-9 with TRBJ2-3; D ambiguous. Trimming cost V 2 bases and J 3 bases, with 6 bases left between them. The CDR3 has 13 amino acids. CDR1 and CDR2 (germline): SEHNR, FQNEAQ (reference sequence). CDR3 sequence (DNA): TGTGCCAGCAGCTTAATTCTGACAGATACGCAGTATTTT. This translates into CASSLILTDTQYF. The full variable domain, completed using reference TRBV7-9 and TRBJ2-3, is DTGVSQNPRHKITKRGQNVTFRCDPISEHNRLYWYRQTLGQGPEFLTYFQNEAQLEKSRLLSDRFSAERPKGSFSTLEIQRTEQGDSAMYLCASSLILTDTQYFGPGTRLTVL.

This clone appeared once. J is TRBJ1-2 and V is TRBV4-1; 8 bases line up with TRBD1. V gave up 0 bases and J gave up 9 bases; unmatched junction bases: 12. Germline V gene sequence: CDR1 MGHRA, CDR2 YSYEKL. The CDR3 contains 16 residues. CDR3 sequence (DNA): TGCGCCAGCAGCCAAGAAGGTACTCAGGGGGCTAGGAGCTACACCTTC. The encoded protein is CASSQEGTQGARSYTF.

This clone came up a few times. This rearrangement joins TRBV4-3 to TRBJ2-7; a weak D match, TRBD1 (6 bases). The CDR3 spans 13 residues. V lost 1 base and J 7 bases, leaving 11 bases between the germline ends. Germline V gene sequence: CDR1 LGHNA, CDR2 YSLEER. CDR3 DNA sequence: TGCGCCAGCAGCCAAGGTCCCGGGACAGAGCAGTACTTC. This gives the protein CASSQGPGTEQYF.

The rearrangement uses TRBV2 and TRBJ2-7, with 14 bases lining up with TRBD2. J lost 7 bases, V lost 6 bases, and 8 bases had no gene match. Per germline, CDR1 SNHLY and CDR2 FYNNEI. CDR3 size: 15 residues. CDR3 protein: CASRGTSGGRGEQYF. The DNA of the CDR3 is TGTGCCAGCAGAGGGACTAGCGGGGGCCGGGGAGAGCAGTACTTC.